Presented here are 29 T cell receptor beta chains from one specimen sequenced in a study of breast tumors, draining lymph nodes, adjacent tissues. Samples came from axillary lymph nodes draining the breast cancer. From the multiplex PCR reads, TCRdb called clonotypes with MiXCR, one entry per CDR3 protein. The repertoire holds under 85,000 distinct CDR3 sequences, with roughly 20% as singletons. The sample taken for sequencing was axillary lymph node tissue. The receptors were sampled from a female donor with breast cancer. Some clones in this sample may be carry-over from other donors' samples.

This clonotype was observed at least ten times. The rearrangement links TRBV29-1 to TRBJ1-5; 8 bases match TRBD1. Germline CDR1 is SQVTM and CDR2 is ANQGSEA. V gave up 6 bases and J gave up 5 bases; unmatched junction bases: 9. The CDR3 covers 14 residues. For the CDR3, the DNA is TGCAGCGTATCAGGACAGGGTTGGGATCAGCCCCAGCATTTT. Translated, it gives CSVSGQGWDQPQHF.

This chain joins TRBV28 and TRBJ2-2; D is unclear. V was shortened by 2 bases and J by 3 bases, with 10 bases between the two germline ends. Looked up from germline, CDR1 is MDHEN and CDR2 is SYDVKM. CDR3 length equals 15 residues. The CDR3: CASSLPGFDTGELFF. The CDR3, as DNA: TGTGCCAGCAGTTTACCCGGGTTTGACACCGGGGAGCTGTTTTTT.

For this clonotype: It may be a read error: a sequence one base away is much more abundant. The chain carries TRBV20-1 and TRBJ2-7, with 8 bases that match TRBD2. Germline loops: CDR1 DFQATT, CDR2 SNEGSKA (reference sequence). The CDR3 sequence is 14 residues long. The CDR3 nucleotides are TGCAGTGCTAGATCTAGCGGGCGTGCCTACGGGCAGTACTTC. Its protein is CSARSSGRAYGQYF.

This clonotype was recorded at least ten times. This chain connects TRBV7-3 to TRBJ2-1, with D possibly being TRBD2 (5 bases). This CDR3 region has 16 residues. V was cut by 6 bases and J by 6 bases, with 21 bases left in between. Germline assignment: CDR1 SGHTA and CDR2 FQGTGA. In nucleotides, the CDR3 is TGTGCCAGCAGTCCCCTCCCTTCCACTAGTTTCAATGAGCAGTTCTTC. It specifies CASSPLPSTSFNEQFF. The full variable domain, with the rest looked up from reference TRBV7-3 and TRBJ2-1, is GAGVSQTPSNKVTEKGKYVELRCDPISGHTALYWYRQSLGQGPEFLIYFQGTGAADDSGLPNDRFFAVRPEGSVSTLKIQRTERGDSAVYLCASSPLPSTSFNEQFFGPGTRLTVL.

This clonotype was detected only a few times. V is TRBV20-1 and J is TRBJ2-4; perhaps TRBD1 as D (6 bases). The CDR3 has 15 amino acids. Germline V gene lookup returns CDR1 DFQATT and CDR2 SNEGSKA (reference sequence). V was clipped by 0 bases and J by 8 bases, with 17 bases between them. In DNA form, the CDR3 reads TGCAGTGCTAGAGATTCAGGGGCGGCAGGGCACATTCAGTACTTC. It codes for CSARDSGAAGHIQYF.

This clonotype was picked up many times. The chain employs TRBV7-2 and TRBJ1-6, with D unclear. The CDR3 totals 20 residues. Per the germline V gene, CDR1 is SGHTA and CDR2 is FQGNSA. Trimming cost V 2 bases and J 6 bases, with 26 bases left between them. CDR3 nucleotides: TGTGCCAGCAGCTTATTGCTTTTTCACCACAACCCAATGGGTAATTCACCCCTCCACTTT. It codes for CASSLLLFHHNPMGNSPLHF.

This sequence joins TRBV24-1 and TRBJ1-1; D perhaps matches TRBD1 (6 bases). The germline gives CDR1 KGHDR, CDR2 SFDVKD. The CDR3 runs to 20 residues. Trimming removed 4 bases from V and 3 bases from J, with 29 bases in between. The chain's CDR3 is CATSDPLRGSGADEDTEAFF. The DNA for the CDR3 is TGTGCCACCAGTGACCCCCTTCGAGGGTCGGGGGCCGATGAGGACACTGAAGCTTTCTTT.

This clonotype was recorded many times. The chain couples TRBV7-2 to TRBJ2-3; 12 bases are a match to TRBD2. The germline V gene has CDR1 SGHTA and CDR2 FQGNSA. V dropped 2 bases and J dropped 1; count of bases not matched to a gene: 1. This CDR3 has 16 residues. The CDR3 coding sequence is TGTGCCAGCAGCTTACTAGCGGGAGGGGGCACAGATACGCAGTATTTT. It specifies CASSLLAGGGTDTQYF.

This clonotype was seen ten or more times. CDR3 nucleotides: TGTGCCAGCAGCGGGCACAGGATTTCCTACGAGCAGTACTTC. This codes for CASSGHRISYEQYF. The genes are TRBV6-2 or TRBV6-3 and TRBJ2-7, with D maybe TRBD1 (5 bases). V dropped 6 bases and J dropped 1 base, with 13 bases sitting between them. Germline lookup yields CDR1 MNHEY and CDR2 SVGEGT. The CDR3 sequence is 14 residues long.

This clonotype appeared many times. CDR3 amino acids: CASSRAGYNEQFF. Written as DNA, the CDR3 is TGTGCCAGCAGCAGAGCGGGCTACAATGAGCAGTTCTTC. The chain uses TRBV12-3 or TRBV12-4 and TRBJ2-1; TRBD2 is a possible D gene (6 bases). The CDR3 contains 13 residues. V lost 6 bases and J lost 3, with 9 bases in between.

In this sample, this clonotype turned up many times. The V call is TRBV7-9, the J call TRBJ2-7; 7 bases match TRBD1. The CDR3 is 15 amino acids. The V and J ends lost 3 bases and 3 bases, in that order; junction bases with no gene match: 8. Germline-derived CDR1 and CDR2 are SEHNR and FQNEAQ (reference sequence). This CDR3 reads CASSFRTGVVYEQYF. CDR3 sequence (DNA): TGTGCCAGCAGCTTCCGAACAGGGGTGGTCTACGAGCAGTACTTC.

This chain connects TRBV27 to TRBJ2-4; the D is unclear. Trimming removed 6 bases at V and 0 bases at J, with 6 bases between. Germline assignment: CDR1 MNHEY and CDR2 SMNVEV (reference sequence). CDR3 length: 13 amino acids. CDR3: CASRRLAKNIQYF. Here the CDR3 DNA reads TGTGCCAGCAGACGGCTAGCCAAAAACATTCAGTACTTC.

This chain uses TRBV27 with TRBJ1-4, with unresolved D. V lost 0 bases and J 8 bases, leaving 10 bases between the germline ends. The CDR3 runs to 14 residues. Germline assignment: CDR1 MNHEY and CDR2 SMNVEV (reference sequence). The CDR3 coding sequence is TGTGCCAGCAGTTTATCGAGGCGTCCCGAAAAACTGTTTTTT. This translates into CASSLSRRPEKLFF.

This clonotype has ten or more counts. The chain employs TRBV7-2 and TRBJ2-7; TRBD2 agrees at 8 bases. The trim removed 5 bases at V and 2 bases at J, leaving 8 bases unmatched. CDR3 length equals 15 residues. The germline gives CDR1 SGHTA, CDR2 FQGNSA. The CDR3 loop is CASSEGGGGPYEQYF. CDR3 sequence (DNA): TGTGCCAGCAGCGAGGGTGGCGGGGGGCCCTACGAGCAGTACTTC.

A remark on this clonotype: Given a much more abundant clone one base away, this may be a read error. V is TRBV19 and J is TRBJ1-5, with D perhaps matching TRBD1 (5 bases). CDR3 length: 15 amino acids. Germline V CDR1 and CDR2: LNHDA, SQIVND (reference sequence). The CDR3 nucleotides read TGTGGCAGTAGTCGAACCGGGACTGGCAATCAGCCCCAGCATTTT. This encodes CGSSRTGTGNQPQHF.

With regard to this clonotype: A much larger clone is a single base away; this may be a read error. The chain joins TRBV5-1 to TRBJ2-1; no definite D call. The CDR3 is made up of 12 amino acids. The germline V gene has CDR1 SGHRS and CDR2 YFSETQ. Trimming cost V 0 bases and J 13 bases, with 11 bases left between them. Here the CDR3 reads CASSLATSAQFF. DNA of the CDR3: TGCGCCAGCAGCTTGGCTACCAGCGCTCAGTTCTTC.

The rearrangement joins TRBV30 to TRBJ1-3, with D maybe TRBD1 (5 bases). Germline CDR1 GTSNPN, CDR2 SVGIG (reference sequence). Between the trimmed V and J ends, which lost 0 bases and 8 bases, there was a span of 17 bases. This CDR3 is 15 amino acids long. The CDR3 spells CAWSVGGLGGDTIYF. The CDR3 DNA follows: TGTGCCTGGAGTGTTGGGGGTCTCGGGGGGGACACCATATATTTT.

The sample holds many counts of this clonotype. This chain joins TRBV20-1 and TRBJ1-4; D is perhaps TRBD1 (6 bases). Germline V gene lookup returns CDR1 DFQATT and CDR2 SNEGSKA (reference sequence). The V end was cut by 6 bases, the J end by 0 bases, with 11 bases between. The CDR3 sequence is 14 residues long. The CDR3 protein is CSATEGATNEKLFF. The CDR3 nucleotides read TGCAGTGCCACCGAGGGGGCAACTAATGAAAAACTGTTTTTT.

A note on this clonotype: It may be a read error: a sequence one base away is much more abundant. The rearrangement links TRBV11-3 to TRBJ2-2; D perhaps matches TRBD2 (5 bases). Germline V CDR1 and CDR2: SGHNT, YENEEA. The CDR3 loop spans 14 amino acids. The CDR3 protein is CASKGRGSTAELFF. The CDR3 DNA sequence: TGTGCCAGCAAGGGCAGAGGGAGCACCGCGGAGCTGTTTTTT.

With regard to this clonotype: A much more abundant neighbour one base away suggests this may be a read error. CDR3 nucleotide sequence: TGTGCCAGCAGCGCAGGCCCAGGGTTCTCTGGAAACACCTTATATTTT. It specifies CASSAGPGFSGNTLYF. The V and J genes are TRBV7-6 and TRBJ1-3, with a weak D call TRBD1 (5 bases). The CDR3 covers 16 residues. CDR1 and CDR2 from the germline V gene are SGHVS and FNYEAQ.

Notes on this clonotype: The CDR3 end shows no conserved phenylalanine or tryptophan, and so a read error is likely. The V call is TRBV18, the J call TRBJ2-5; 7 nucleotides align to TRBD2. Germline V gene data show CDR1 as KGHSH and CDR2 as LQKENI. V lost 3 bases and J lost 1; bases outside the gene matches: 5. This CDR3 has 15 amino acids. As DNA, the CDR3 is TGTGCCAGCTCACCGCGGGGGAGGCGCCAAGAGACCCAGTACCTC. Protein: CASSPRGRRQETQYL.

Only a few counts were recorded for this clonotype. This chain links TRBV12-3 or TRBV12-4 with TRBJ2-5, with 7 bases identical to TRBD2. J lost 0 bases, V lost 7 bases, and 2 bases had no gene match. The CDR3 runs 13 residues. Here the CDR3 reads CASTSGYQETQYF. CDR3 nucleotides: TGTGCCAGCACTAGCGGCTACCAAGAGACCCAGTACTTC.

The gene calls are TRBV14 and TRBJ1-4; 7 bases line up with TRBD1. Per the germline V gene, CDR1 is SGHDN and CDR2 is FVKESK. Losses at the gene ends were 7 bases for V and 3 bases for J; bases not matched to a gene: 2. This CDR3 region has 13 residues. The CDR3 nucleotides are TGTGCCAGCAAAGGGGGCCCTAATGAAAAACTGTTTTTT. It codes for CASKGGPNEKLFF.

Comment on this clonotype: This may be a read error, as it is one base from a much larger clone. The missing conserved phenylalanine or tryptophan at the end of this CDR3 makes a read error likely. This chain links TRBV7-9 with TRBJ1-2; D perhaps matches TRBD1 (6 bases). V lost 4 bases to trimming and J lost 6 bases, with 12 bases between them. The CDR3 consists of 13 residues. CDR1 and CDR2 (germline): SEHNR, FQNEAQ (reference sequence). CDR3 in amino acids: CASSYQGPNGYTS. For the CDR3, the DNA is TGTGCCAGCAGCTACCAGGGGCCGAATGGCTACACCTCC.

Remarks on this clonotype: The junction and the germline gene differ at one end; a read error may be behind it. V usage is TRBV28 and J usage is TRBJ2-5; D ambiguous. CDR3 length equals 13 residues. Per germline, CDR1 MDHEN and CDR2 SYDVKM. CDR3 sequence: CASSTAYQETQHF. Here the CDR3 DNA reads TGTGCCAGCAGTACAGCCTACCAAGAGACCCAGCACTTC.

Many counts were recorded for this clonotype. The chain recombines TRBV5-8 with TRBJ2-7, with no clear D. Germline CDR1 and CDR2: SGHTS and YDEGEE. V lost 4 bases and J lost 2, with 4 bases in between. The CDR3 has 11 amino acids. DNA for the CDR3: TGTGCCAGCAGCGCAGCCTACGAGCAGTACTTC. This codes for CASSAAYEQYF.

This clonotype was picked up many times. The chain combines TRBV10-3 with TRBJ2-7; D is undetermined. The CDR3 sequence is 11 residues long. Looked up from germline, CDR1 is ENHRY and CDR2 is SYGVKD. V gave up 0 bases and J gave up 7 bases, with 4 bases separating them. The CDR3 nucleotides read TGTGCCATCAGTGAGTCGTTTGAGCAGTACTTC. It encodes CAISESFEQYF.

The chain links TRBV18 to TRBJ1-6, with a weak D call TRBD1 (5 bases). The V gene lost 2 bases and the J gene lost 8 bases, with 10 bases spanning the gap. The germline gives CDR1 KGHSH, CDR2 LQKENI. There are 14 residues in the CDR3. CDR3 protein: CASSPMAGYSPLHF. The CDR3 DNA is TGTGCCAGCTCACCAATGGCAGGGTATTCACCCCTCCACTTT.

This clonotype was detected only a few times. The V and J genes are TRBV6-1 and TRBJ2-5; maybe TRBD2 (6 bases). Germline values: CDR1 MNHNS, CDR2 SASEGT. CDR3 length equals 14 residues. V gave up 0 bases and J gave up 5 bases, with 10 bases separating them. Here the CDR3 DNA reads TGTGCCAGCAGTGAAGCGGGAGGTGGTGAGACCCAGTACTTC. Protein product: CASSEAGGGETQYF.